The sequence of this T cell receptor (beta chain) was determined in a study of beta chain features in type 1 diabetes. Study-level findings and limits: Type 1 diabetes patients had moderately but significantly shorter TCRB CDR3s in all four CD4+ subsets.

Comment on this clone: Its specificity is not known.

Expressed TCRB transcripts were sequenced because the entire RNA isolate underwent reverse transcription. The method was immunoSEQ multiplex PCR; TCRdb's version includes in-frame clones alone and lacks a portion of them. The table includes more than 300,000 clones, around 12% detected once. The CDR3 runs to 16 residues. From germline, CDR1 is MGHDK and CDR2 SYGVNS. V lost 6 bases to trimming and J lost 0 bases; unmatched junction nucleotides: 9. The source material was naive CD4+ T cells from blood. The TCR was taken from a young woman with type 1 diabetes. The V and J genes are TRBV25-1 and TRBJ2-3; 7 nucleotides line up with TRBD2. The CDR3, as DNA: TGTGCCAGCAGACCCGCCAGCGGGATTAGCACAGATACGCAGTATTTT. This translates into CASRPASGISTDTQYF.